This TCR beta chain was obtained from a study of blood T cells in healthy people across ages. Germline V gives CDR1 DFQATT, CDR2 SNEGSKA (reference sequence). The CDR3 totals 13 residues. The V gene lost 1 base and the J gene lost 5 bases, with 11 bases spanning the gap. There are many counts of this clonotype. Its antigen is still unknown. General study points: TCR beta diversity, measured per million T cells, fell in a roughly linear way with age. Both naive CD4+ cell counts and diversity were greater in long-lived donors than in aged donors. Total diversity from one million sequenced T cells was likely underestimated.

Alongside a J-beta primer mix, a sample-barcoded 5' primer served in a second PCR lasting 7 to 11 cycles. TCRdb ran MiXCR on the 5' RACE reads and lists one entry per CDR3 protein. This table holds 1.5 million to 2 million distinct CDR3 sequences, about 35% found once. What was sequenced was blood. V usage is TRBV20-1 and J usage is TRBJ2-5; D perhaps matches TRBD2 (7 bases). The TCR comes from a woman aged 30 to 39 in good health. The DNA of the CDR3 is TGCAGTGCTAGAGCGGGCGGGGGCGAGACCCAGTACTTC. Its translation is CSARAGGGETQYF.